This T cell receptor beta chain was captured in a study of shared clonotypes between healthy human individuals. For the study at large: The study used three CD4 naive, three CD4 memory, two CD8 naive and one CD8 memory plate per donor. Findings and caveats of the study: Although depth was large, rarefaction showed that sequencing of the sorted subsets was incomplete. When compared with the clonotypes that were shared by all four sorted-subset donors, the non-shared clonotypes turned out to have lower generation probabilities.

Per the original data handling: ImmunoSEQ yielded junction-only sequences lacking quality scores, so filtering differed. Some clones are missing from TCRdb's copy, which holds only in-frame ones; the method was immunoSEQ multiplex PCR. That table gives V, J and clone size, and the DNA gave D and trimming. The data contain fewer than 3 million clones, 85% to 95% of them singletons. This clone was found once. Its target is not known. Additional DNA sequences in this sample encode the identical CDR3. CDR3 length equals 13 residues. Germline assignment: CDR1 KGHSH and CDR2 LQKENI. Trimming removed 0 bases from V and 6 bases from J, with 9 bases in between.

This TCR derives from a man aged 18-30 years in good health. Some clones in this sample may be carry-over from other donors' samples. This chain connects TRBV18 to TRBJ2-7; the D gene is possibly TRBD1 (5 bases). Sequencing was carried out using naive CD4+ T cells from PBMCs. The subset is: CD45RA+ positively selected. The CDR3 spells CASSPPSRGEQYF. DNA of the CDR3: TGTGCCAGCTCACCACCATCTAGGGGCGAGCAGTACTTC.